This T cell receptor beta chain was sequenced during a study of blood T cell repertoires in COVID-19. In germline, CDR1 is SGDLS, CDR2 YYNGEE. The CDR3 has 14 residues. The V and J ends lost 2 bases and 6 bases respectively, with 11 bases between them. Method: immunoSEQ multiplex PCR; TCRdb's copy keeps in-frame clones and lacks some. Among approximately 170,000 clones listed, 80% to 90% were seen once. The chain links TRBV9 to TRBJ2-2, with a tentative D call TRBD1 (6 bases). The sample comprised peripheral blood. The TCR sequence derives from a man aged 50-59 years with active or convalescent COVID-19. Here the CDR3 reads CASSVRQAAGELFF. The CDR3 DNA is TGTGCCAGCAGCGTCCGACAGGCCGCCGGGGAGCTGTTTTTT.